One sample yielded the 19 T cell receptor beta chains listed below, sequenced in a study of blood T cell repertoires in COVID-19. Assay: immunoSEQ multiplex PCR; the TCRdb copy retains only in-frame clones and omits some. The data contain 200,000 to 250,000 clones, around nine tenths of them seen just once; the ten biggest clones take up roughly 6%. Sample: peripheral blood. These receptors all come from a man aged 60-69 years who had recovered from COVID-19.

This chain links TRBV12-3 or TRBV12-4 with TRBJ2-4, with D unresolved. Deletions cut 3 bases from V and 8 bases from J, with 11 bases between. The CDR3 runs 13 residues. The CDR3 DNA reads TGTGCCAGCAGTTTTAGAGCTCAAGACATTCAGTACTTC. Protein sequence: CASSFRAQDIQYF.

The chain combines TRBV6-5 with TRBJ1-1, with 9 bases matching TRBD1. CDR3 length equals 13 residues. Germline V gene sequence: CDR1 MNHEY, CDR2 SVGAGI. The trim removed 6 bases at V and 1 base at J, leaving 0 bases unmatched. CDR3 sequence: CASRDRGNTEAFF. The CDR3, as DNA: TGTGCCAGCAGGGACAGGGGGAACACTGAAGCTTTCTTT.

The genes are TRBV3-1 (or the pseudogene TRBV3-2) and TRBJ2-5; maybe TRBD2 (5 bases). V gave up 0 bases and J gave up 5 bases, with 16 bases separating them. CDR3 size: 16 residues. Looked up from germline, CDR1 is LGHDT and CDR2 is YNNKEL (reference sequence). This CDR3 is CASSQDLEGIRETQYF. The CDR3 region has the DNA TGTGCCAGCAGCCAAGATCTTGAGGGAATCCGGGAGACCCAGTACTTC.

The gene calls are TRBV5-6 and TRBJ2-6, with 8 bases aligning to TRBD1. Germline V gene lookup returns CDR1 SGHDT and CDR2 YYEEEE. V gave up 4 bases and J gave up 0 bases; unmatched junction bases: 9. The CDR3 is 18 amino acids. The DNA of the CDR3 is TGTGCCAGCAGCACCCGGGACAGGCGATTCTCTGGGGCCAACGTCCTGACTTTC. This gives the protein CASSTRDRRFSGANVLTF.

The chain links TRBV5-6 to TRBJ1-2; D gene ambiguous. This CDR3 is 13 amino acids long. V lost 4 bases and J 4 bases, leaving 11 bases between the germline ends. Germline CDR1 reads SGHDT; CDR2 reads YYEEEE. CDR3 residues: CASSDRVSYGYTF. The DNA for the CDR3 is TGTGCCAGCAGCGACCGGGTCTCCTATGGCTACACCTTC.

This rearrangement joins TRBV7-2 to TRBJ1-1; 10 positions agree with TRBD1. Germline-derived CDR1 and CDR2 are SGHTA and FQGNSA. The CDR3 runs 15 residues. V lost 4 bases, J lost 5 bases, and 7 bases stayed unmatched. CDR3 amino acids: CASSSQTGGYTEAFF. CDR3 in DNA: TGTGCCAGCAGCTCCCAGACAGGGGGCTATACTGAAGCTTTCTTT.

The chain is built from TRBV30 and TRBJ2-7; 13 bases align to TRBD2. V lost 1 base, J lost 2 bases, and 2 bases stayed unmatched. CDR3 length: 15 residues. CDR1 GTSNPN and CDR2 SVGIG come from the germline V gene (reference sequence). DNA for the CDR3: TGTGCCTGGAGTGGCACTAGCGGGAGGGCCTACGAGCAGTACTTC. As protein: CAWSGTSGRAYEQYF. Together with reference TRBV30 and TRBJ2-7, the CDR3 gives the full variable domain: SQTIHQWPATLVQPVGSPLSLECTVEGTSNPNLYWYRQAAGRGLQLLFYSVGIGQISSEVPQNLSASRPQDRQFILSSKKLLLSDSGFYLCAWSGTSGRAYEQYFGPGTRLTVT.

The rearrangement uses TRBV7-9 and TRBJ2-5; D is ambiguous. The germline gives CDR1 SEHNR, CDR2 FQNEAQ (reference sequence). There are 12 residues in the CDR3. V lost 1 base and J 13 bases, leaving 13 bases between the germline ends. This CDR3 is CASSLVNGLWYF. CDR3 sequence (DNA): TGTGCCAGCAGCTTAGTAAATGGCTTATGGTACTTC.

The CDR3: CASSPGLPSSGNTIYF. In DNA form, the CDR3 reads TGTGCCAGCTCCCCAGGACTGCCGAGCTCTGGAAACACCATATATTTT. The chain couples TRBV18 to TRBJ1-3; D gene uncertain. CDR3 length: 16 residues. The germline V and J ends were trimmed by 6 bases and 0 bases, with 15 bases remaining between them. CDR1 is KGHSH and CDR2 is LQKENI in the germline V gene.

This clone appeared once. The rearrangement joins TRBV28 to TRBJ1-2, with D possibly being TRBD1 (6 bases). V lost 6 bases, J lost 7 bases, and 21 bases lay in between. The germline CDR1 and CDR2 sequences are MDHEN and SYDVKM. The CDR3 has 15 residues. The CDR3 bases are TGTGCCAGCAGGATTGCCCTCGGGGGGGCGGGTGGCTACACCTTC. Its protein is CASRIALGGAGGYTF.

The V call is TRBV18, the J call TRBJ1-1; 10 nucleotides line up with TRBD1. This CDR3 region has 15 residues. The germline gives CDR1 KGHSH, CDR2 LQKENI. With V trimmed by 3 bases and J by 4 bases, 5 bases remained unmatched. CDR3 amino acids: CASSPRQGASTEAFF. In DNA form, the CDR3 reads TGTGCCAGCTCACCGCGACAGGGGGCGAGCACTGAAGCTTTCTTT.

J is TRBJ2-7 and V is TRBV7-8, with 9 bases matching TRBD1. Germline V gene lookup returns CDR1 SGHVS and CDR2 FQNEAQ. CDR3 length: 14 residues. The trim removed 2 bases at V and 5 bases at J, leaving 4 bases unmatched. The CDR3 coding sequence is TGTGCCAGCAGCTTACGGGACAGGGTTAACGAGCAGTACTTC. Its protein is CASSLRDRVNEQYF.

Here the CDR3 reads CASSLVLGPSEQFF. Written as DNA, the CDR3 is TGTGCCAGCAGCTTAGTGCTAGGTCCCAGTGAGCAGTTCTTC. V gene TRBV11-1 combines with J gene TRBJ2-1, with D hard to call. The germline V gene has CDR1 SGHAT and CDR2 FQDESV (reference sequence). V was shortened by 1 base and J by 9 bases, with 13 bases between the two germline ends. The CDR3 has 14 residues.

The chain is built from TRBV10-3 and TRBJ1-3; weak D call: TRBD1 (5 bases). The V end was cut by 6 bases, the J end by 2 bases, with 14 bases between. The V gene's germline CDR1 is ENHRY and CDR2 SYGVKD. The CDR3 extends over 15 amino acids. The CDR3 region has the DNA TGTGCCATCAGAGGAGGGGCAGTCCCTGGAAACACCATATATTTT. Its protein product is CAIRGGAVPGNTIYF.

The V call is TRBV19, the J call TRBJ1-3; TRBD1 matches 8 bases. The CDR3 extends over 16 amino acids. Germline assignment: CDR1 LNHDA and CDR2 SQIVND (reference sequence). The V segment lost 7 bases and the J segment 4 bases; nucleotides outside the gene matches: 12. The chain's CDR3 is CASIQLDRGTGNTIYF. The CDR3 bases are TGTGCCAGTATCCAACTTGACAGGGGAACCGGAAACACCATATATTTT.

J is TRBJ1-5 and V is TRBV20-1; 7 nucleotides line up with TRBD1. J was trimmed by 4 bases and V by 3 bases; bases with no gene match: 18. Germline values: CDR1 DFQATT, CDR2 SNEGSKA (reference sequence). This CDR3 comprises 18 residues. CDR3 DNA sequence: TGCAGTGCTAGTACGTCAGGGGGAATCCTCTTAGTAAATCAGCCCCAGCATTTT. Amino acid sequence: CSASTSGGILLVNQPQHF.

This chain connects TRBV6-2 or TRBV6-3 to TRBJ2-3, with D possibly matching TRBD2 (6 bases). Trimming removed 3 bases at V and 13 bases at J, with 23 bases between. The CDR3 extends over 15 amino acids. Germline V CDR1 and CDR2: MNHEY, SVGEGT. Here the CDR3 reads CASSYKGGGTPKEYF. For the CDR3, the DNA is TGTGCCAGCAGTTATAAAGGCGGTGGGACTCCTAAAGAGTATTTT.

The chain joins TRBV4-3 to TRBJ1-4; 12 bases match TRBD1. V gave up 0 bases and J gave up 8 bases; unmatched junction bases: 10. Germline V gene data show CDR1 as LGHNA and CDR2 as YSLEER. The CDR3 length is 18 residues. The CDR3: CASSQDFGTGGAGEKLFF. For the CDR3, the DNA is TGCGCCAGCAGCCAAGATTTCGGGACAGGGGGCGCGGGGGAAAAACTGTTTTTT.

The chain employs TRBV5-1 and TRBJ2-5; weak D call: TRBD2 (5 bases). The V and J ends lost 3 bases and 0 bases respectively, with 9 bases between them. Per germline, CDR1 SGHRS and CDR2 YFSETQ. The CDR3 extends over 14 amino acids. The chain's CDR3 is CASSWETYQETQYF. The DNA of the CDR3 is TGCGCCAGCAGCTGGGAGACGTACCAAGAGACCCAGTACTTC.